This entry lists 17 T cell receptor beta chains sequenced from one sample in a study of early T cells in non-severe SARS-CoV-2 infection. TCRdb reprocessed the 5' RACE reads via MiXCR and lists one record per CDR3 protein. The sample lists about 81,000 distinct CDR3 sequences, 6% to 7% occurring once. Sequenced material: whole blood. These TCRs come from an adult who was a healthcare worker with PCR-confirmed SARS-CoV-2 infection or an uninfected control (not recorded which).

There are many counts of this clonotype. V is TRBV24-1 and J is TRBJ2-1; 8 nucleotides line up with TRBD1. The V gene's germline CDR1 is KGHDR and CDR2 SFDVKD. The CDR3 totals 16 residues. J was trimmed by 3 bases and V by 4 bases; bases with no gene match: 7. CDR3 sequence (DNA): TGTGCCACCAGTGACATTACAGGGGGAGACTACAATGAGCAGTTCTTC. It translates to CATSDITGGDYNEQFF.

Of note for this clonotype: A read error may account for a junction end that differs from germline. This chain connects TRBV3-1 to TRBJ2-1; 8 bases are shared with TRBD2. Germline V gives CDR1 LGHDT, CDR2 YNNKEL (reference sequence). This CDR3 is built from 12 residues. CDR3 loop: CASRSSGTSKIF. The CDR3 coding sequence is TGTGCCAGCAGATCGTCCGGGACTAGTAAGATCTTC.

The chain employs TRBV3-1 and TRBJ1-3; tentative D call: TRBD1 (5 bases). Germline V gene sequence: CDR1 LGHDT, CDR2 YNNKEL (reference sequence). This CDR3 region has 15 residues. Between the trimmed V and J ends, which lost 2 bases and 4 bases, there was a span of 12 bases. In DNA form, the CDR3 reads TGTGCCAGCAGCCAAATGGCAGGGTTCGGAAACACCATATATTTT. Protein: CASSQMAGFGNTIYF.

This clonotype appeared many times. As DNA, the CDR3 is TGTGCCAGCAGCTTAGAACCAGGACGTGGAGAGCAGTACTTC. Protein sequence: CASSLEPGRGEQYF. The chain combines TRBV11-2 with TRBJ2-7; D unclear. Germline V gene data show CDR1 as SGHAT and CDR2 as FQNNGV. V dropped 0 bases and J dropped 7 bases, with 13 bases sitting between them. The CDR3 contains 14 residues.

This rearrangement joins TRBV30 to TRBJ2-2; D possibly uses TRBD1 or TRBD2 (5 bases each). V was cut by 0 bases and J by 7 bases, with 12 bases left in between. This CDR3 is built from 14 residues. CDR1 and CDR2 (germline): GTSNPN, SVGIG (reference sequence). For the CDR3, the DNA is TGTGCCTGGAGTGTTGGCAGGGCGGGCGGGGAGCTGTTTTTT. Translated: CAWSVGRAGGELFF.

The chain couples TRBV7-9 to TRBJ1-5, with D maybe TRBD1 (6 bases). Germline-derived CDR1 and CDR2 are SEHNR and FQNEAQ (reference sequence). This CDR3 is 15 amino acids long. Trimming shortened V by 5 bases and J by 5 bases, and 16 bases separated the two germline ends. The CDR3 DNA is TGTGCCAGCAGCCATACGGACAGAGATGATCAGCCCCAGCATTTT. As protein: CASSHTDRDDQPQHF.

The table lists this clonotype with many counts. This rearrangement joins TRBV6-5 to TRBJ1-1; D gene ambiguous. The CDR3 is 15 amino acids. The germline V gene has CDR1 MNHEY and CDR2 SVGAGI. The germline V and J ends were trimmed by 8 bases and 0 bases, with 16 bases remaining between them. CDR3 bases: TGTGCCAGCGGAAGGGCGGACGGGGTGAACACTGAAGCTTTCTTT. It encodes CASGRADGVNTEAFF.

The gene calls are TRBV5-6 and TRBJ2-3, with D maybe TRBD1 (5 bases). The germline V gene encodes CDR1 SGHDT and CDR2 YYEEEE. The CDR3 extends over 13 amino acids. Trimming took off 1 base at V and 3 bases at J, with 6 bases between the two ends. The CDR3 DNA sequence: TGTGCCAGCAGCTTGTCAGGGACAGATACGCAGTATTTT. This translates into CASSLSGTDTQYF. Based on the CDR3 plus reference TRBV5-6 and TRBJ2-3, the full variable domain is DAGVTQSPTHLIKTRGQQVTLRCSPKSGHDTVSWYQQALGQGPQFIFQYYEEEERQRGNFPDRFSGHQFPNYSSELNVNALLLGDSALYLCASSLSGTDTQYFGPGTRLTVL.

This clonotype was counted at least ten times. The V and J genes are TRBV29-1 and TRBJ2-5; D perhaps matches TRBD1 (6 bases). CDR3 length: 13 residues. From germline, CDR1 is SQVTM and CDR2 ANQGSEA. V was shortened by 4 bases and J by 5 bases, with 14 bases between the two germline ends. The CDR3 sequence is CSVVGGPGETQYF. CDR3 nucleotide sequence: TGCAGCGTTGTAGGGGGACCCGGGGAGACCCAGTACTTC.

By share, this clonotype counts as medium-sized (0.01 to 0.1%). This chain links TRBV7-9 with TRBJ2-1, with D perhaps TRBD2 (5 bases). This CDR3 is 13 amino acids long. Trimming pared 6 bases from V and 5 bases from J, leaving 11 bases between. CDR1 and CDR2 from the germline V gene are SEHNR and FQNEAQ (reference sequence). The CDR3 sequence is CASSEGANNEQFF. DNA of the CDR3: TGTGCCAGCAGTGAGGGAGCGAACAATGAGCAGTTCTTC. Variable domain in full (rest from reference TRBV7-9 and TRBJ2-1): DTGVSQNPRHKITKRGQNVTFRCDPISEHNRLYWYRQTLGQGPEFLTYFQNEAQLEKSRLLSDRFSAERPKGSFSTLEIQRTEQGDSAMYLCASSEGANNEQFFGPGTRLTVL.

This clonotype came up many times. The rearrangement uses TRBV20-1 and TRBJ2-1; maybe TRBD1 (6 bases). The CDR3 is made up of 13 amino acids. Trimming shortened V by 5 bases and J by 7 bases, and 15 bases separated the two germline ends. CDR1 and CDR2 (germline): DFQATT, SNEGSKA (reference sequence). The CDR3 DNA reads as TGCAGTGCTCGAGGACAGAAATTGAATGAGCAGTTCTTC. Its protein is CSARGQKLNEQFF.

This clonotype was detected a few times. The V and J genes are TRBV5-1 and TRBJ2-7; TRBD1 matches 7 bases. The CDR3 length is 14 residues. From germline, CDR1 is SGHRS and CDR2 YFSETQ. The V gene end was trimmed by 4 bases and the J gene end by 3 bases; junction bases not matched to a gene: 7. The CDR3 DNA reads as TGCGCCAGCAGCCCGGGACAGCTAGTCTACGAGCAGTACTTC. As protein: CASSPGQLVYEQYF.

The table lists this clonotype with many counts. This chain uses TRBV5-1 with TRBJ2-1; the D gene is possibly TRBD2 (6 bases). From germline, CDR1 is SGHRS and CDR2 YFSETQ. V lost 6 bases and J lost 8, with 18 bases in between. This CDR3 comprises 14 residues. The CDR3 sequence: CASNGHGTSHEQFF. CDR3 coding DNA: TGCGCCAGCAACGGGCACGGGACTTCCCATGAGCAGTTCTTC.

This clonotype was detected ten times or more. The chain carries TRBV4-3 and TRBJ2-2; D possibly matches TRBD1 or TRBD2 (5 bases each). Looked up from germline, CDR1 is LGHNA and CDR2 is YSLEER. Between the trimmed V and J ends, which lost 3 bases and 5 bases, there was a span of 10 bases. The CDR3 spans 14 residues. The CDR3 reads CASSQAWGTGELFF. For the CDR3, the DNA is TGCGCCAGCAGCCAGGCTTGGGGGACCGGGGAGCTGTTTTTT.

The chain links TRBV5-1 to TRBJ2-7; 8 positions agree with TRBD1. CDR3 size: 14 residues. Germline V gene data show CDR1 as SGHRS and CDR2 as YFSETQ. Unmatched junction bases numbered 10, after V lost 4 bases and J lost 7 bases. The CDR3 DNA sequence: TGCGCCAGCAGCATGGGGACAGGCCGCCGGGAGCAGTACTTC. This gives the protein CASSMGTGRREQYF.

The chain is built from TRBV15 and TRBJ2-3, with D unclear. The V and J ends lost 5 bases and 6 bases respectively, with 6 bases between them. The CDR3 covers 11 residues. CDR1 is LNHNV, CDR2 YYDKDF, per germline (reference sequence). The CDR3 region is CATSATDTQYF. DNA for the CDR3: TGTGCCACCAGCGCGACTGATACGCAGTATTTT.

V gene TRBV6-6 combines with J gene TRBJ2-7, with unresolved D. The CDR3 length is 13 residues. Trimming removed 5 bases from V and 3 bases from J, with 11 bases in between. Germline V gene lookup returns CDR1 MNHNY and CDR2 SVGAGI (reference sequence). The CDR3 coding sequence is TGTGCCAGCAGTACCTCCTTGGACTACGAGCAGTACTTC. It yields the protein CASSTSLDYEQYF.